These 5 T cell receptor beta chains were sequenced from one sample in a study of neurological immune-mediated disorders. TCRdb recomputed calls from the 5' RACE reads with MiXCR, one row per CDR3 protein. The sample holds 65,000 to 70,000 distinct CDR3 sequences, roughly 3.7% seen once. Sequenced material: PBMCs. The source is a man aged 50 or older with multiple sclerosis.

This chain uses TRBV10-3 with TRBJ1-5; D is undetermined. Trimming cost V 0 bases and J 0 bases, with 6 bases left between them. CDR1 is ENHRY and CDR2 is SYGVKD in the germline V gene. The CDR3 is 15 residues long. This chain's CDR3 is CAISESPYSNQPQHF. In DNA form, the CDR3 reads TGTGCCATCAGTGAGTCGCCCTATAGCAATCAGCCCCAGCATTTT.

This chain links TRBV7-9 with TRBJ2-5; D is unresolved. V shed 5 bases and J shed 0 bases, with 13 bases lying between them. Per the germline V gene, CDR1 is SEHNR and CDR2 is FQNEAQ (reference sequence). CDR3 length: 15 amino acids. The CDR3 DNA follows: TGTGCCAGCAGCCCAAACCCGGGTAACCAAGAGACCCAGTACTTC. It is translated as CASSPNPGNQETQYF.

This clonotype has at least ten counts. The rearrangement links TRBV7-2 to TRBJ1-2, with D possibly being TRBD1 (5 bases). V was clipped by 5 bases and J by 7 bases, with 17 bases between them. This CDR3 comprises 14 residues. Per the germline V gene, CDR1 is SGHTA and CDR2 is FQGNSA. The CDR3 nucleotides read TGTGCCAGCAGCACCTCAAGGGGCGCGGGTGGCTACACCTTC. Encoded protein: CASSTSRGAGGYTF.

This clonotype has a count of ten or more. The V gene is TRBV4-2, the J gene TRBJ2-3, with D possibly TRBD2 on 6 matching bases. The germline gives CDR1 LGHNA, CDR2 YNFKEQ. Deletions cut 8 bases from V and 0 bases from J, with 9 bases between. The CDR3 extends over 13 amino acids. The CDR3 sequence: CASRSGSTDTQYF. The CDR3 DNA follows: TGTGCCAGCCGTAGCGGTAGCACAGATACGCAGTATTTT.

This clonotype was detected many times. This chain joins TRBV5-1 and TRBJ1-1; 8 bases are shared with TRBD1. The CDR3 sequence is 14 residues long. Germline CDR1 SGHRS, CDR2 YFSETQ. J lost 1 base, V lost 6 bases, and 5 bases had no gene match. The CDR3 nucleotides read TGCGCCAGCAACCCGGGACAGGAGAACACTGAAGCTTTCTTT. Translation: CASNPGQENTEAFF.